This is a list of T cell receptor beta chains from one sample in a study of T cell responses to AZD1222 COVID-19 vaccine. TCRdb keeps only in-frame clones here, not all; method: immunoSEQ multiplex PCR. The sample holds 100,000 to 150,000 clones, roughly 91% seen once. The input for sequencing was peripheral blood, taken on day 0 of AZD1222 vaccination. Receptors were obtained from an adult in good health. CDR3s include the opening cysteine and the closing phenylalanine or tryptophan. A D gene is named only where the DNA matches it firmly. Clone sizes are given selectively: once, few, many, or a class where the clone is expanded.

CASSEFDTRNTIYF	TGTGCCAGCAGTGAATTCGACACCAGAAACACCATATATTTT	TRBV25-1	-	-	TRBJ1-3
CASSLSFRGYTEAFF	TGTGCCAGCAGTTTATCGTTCAGGGGATACACTGAAGCTTTCTTT	TRBV27	-	-	TRBJ1-1
CASSLRGARAAFF	TGTGCCAGCAGTTTGAGGGGGGCCAGGGCGGCTTTCTTT	TRBV12-3/TRBV12-4	once	-	TRBJ1-1
CASNTNRGENTGELFF	TGTGCCAGCAACACCAACAGGGGCGAGAACACCGGGGAGCTGTTTTTT	TRBV7-9	-	TRBD1	TRBJ2-2
CASSFQGYYGYTF	TGTGCCAGCAGCTTTCAGGGATACTATGGCTACACCTTC	TRBV11-1	-	-	TRBJ1-2
CASSSVGLAVAGELFF	TGCGCCAGCAGCTCAGTGGGACTAGCGGTAGCCGGGGAGCTGTTTTTT	TRBV5-1	-	TRBD2	TRBJ2-2
CAISERETQYF	TGTGCCATCAGTGAAAGGGAGACCCAGTACTTC	TRBV10-3	-	-	TRBJ2-5
CASSQVSAGTEAFF	TGTGCCAGCAGCCAAGTGTCCGCGGGCACTGAAGCTTTCTTT	TRBV4-2	-	-	TRBJ1-1
CASSPPGGGLTGDSPLHF	TGTGCCAGCAGCCCCCCCGGAGGCGGACTAACCGGGGATTCACCCCTCCACTTT	TRBV7-9	-	-	TRBJ1-6
CASTRRGGANTDTQYF	TGTGCCAGTACCCGCCGCGGGGGGGCTAATACAGATACGCAGTATTTT	TRBV19	-	TRBD2	TRBJ2-3
CASSWRGLPSTDTQYF	TGTGCCAGCAGCTGGCGGGGGTTGCCTAGCACAGATACGCAGTATTTT	TRBV7-2	-	TRBD2	TRBJ2-3
CASSSQRSPLHF	TGTGCCAGCAGCTCTCAGAGATCACCCCTCCACTTT	TRBV5-6	-	-	TRBJ1-6
CASSDPTAGAYEQYF	TGCGCCAGCAGTGATCCGACGGCAGGGGCCTACGAGCAGTACTTC	TRBV10-1	-	-	TRBJ2-7
CASSLNFPGSPLHF	TGTGCCAGCAGCTTAAATTTTCCGGGGTCACCCCTCCACTTT	TRBV7-2	-	-	TRBJ1-6
CASSPWGASSNEQFF	TGTGCCAGCAGCCCATGGGGGGCTAGTAGTAATGAGCAGTTCTTC	TRBV3-1/TRBV3-2	once	-	TRBJ2-1
CASSISGAYNEQFF	TGTGCCAGTAGTATCAGCGGGGCTTACAATGAGCAGTTCTTC	TRBV19	-	TRBD2	TRBJ2-1
CASSASGPGELFF	TGTGCCAGCAGCGCATCAGGCCCCGGGGAGCTGTTTTTT	TRBV9	-	-	TRBJ2-2
CASSQEGWLNTIYF	TGTGCCAGCAGTCAAGAAGGGTGGTTAAACACCATATATTTT	TRBV14	-	-	TRBJ1-3
CASSPHDGQGATEAFF	TGTGCCAGCTCACCTCATGACGGACAGGGGGCCACTGAAGCTTTCTTT	TRBV18	-	TRBD1	TRBJ1-1
CASSLGQGAYEQYF	TGTGCCAGCAGCCTCGGACAGGGGGCTTACGAGCAGTACTTC	TRBV3-1/TRBV3-2	-	TRBD1	TRBJ2-7
CASSPWKDTQYF	TGTGCCAGCAGCCCATGGAAGGATACGCAGTATTTT	TRBV11-2	-	-	TRBJ2-3
CASSLAYSNQPQHF	TGTGCCAGCAGCTTAGCTTATAGCAATCAGCCCCAGCATTTT	TRBV5-5	-	-	TRBJ1-5
CASSLDGSQETQYF	TGTGCCAGCAGCTTAGACGGCAGCCAAGAGACCCAGTACTTC	TRBV7-2	-	-	TRBJ2-5
CASSYSSGKGTDTQYF	TGTGCCAGCAGTTACTCGAGTGGGAAGGGCACAGATACGCAGTATTTT	TRBV6-5	-	-	TRBJ2-3
CASSPVLPGQGYGEAFF	TGTGCCAGCAGTCCCGTGTTGCCGGGACAGGGATACGGTGAAGCTTTCTTT	TRBV6-6	-	TRBD1	TRBJ1-1
CASSQGGAGANVLTF	TGTGCCAGCAGCCAGGGGGGGGCTGGGGCCAACGTCCTGACTTTC	TRBV3-1/TRBV3-2	once	TRBD2	TRBJ2-6
CASSSSSQYF	TGTGCCAGCAGCTCCTCGAGCCAGTACTTC	TRBV7-9	-	-	TRBJ2-5
CASSPGQGASSYEQYF	TGCGCCAGCAGCCCTGGACAGGGGGCGAGCTCCTACGAGCAGTACTTC	TRBV5-1	-	TRBD1	TRBJ2-7
CASTPLVRGRAGELFF	TGTGCCAGTACCCCCTTGGTTAGGGGGCGGGCCGGGGAGCTGTTTTTT	TRBV19	-	TRBD1	TRBJ2-2
CASTRDRVFNQPQHF	TGTGCCAGTACCCGGGACAGGGTCTTCAATCAGCCCCAGCATTTT	TRBV19	-	TRBD1	TRBJ1-5
CASSFPGQGYGYTF	TGTGCCAGCAGTTTCCCCGGACAGGGTTATGGCTACACCTTC	TRBV28	few	TRBD1	TRBJ1-2
CASSPFGTGIYEQYF	TGTGCCAGCTCACCATTTGGGACAGGAATCTACGAGCAGTACTTC	TRBV18	-	TRBD1	TRBJ2-7
CASSLYGTSANEQFF	TGCGCCAGCAGCTTGTATGGGACTAGCGCCAATGAGCAGTTCTTC	TRBV5-1	-	TRBD2	TRBJ2-1
CARSWGIGTEAFF	TGTGCCAGATCCTGGGGGATAGGCACTGAAGCTTTCTTT	TRBV2	-	-	TRBJ1-1
CASSLDGGTTDTQYF	TGCGCCAGCAGCTTGGACGGGGGGACCACAGATACGCAGTATTTT	TRBV5-1	-	TRBD2	TRBJ2-3
CASSETVGEASPLHF	TGTGCCAGCAGCGAGACGGTGGGAGAGGCTTCACCCCTCCACTTT	TRBV3-1/TRBV3-2	-	-	TRBJ1-6
CASSDGVILTTDTQYF	TGCGCCAGCAGTGACGGGGTGATCCTAACCACAGATACGCAGTATTTT	TRBV10-1	-	-	TRBJ2-3
CASSLSGTVYEQYF	TGTGCCAGCAGTTTATCGGGGACAGTCTACGAGCAGTACTTC	TRBV27	-	TRBD1	TRBJ2-7
CASSPGGYGYTF	TGTGCCAGCAGTCCGGGCGGCTATGGCTACACCTTC	TRBV27	-	-	TRBJ1-2
CASSFNYNEQFF	TGTGCCAGTAGTTTTAACTACAATGAGCAGTTCTTC	TRBV19	-	-	TRBJ2-1
CASTKARGNYGYTF	TGTGCCAGCACTAAGGCCCGGGGCAACTATGGCTACACCTTC	TRBV5-4	-	-	TRBJ1-2
CAISESHPDGYTF	TGTGCCATCAGTGAGAGCCATCCTGATGGCTACACCTTC	TRBV10-3	-	-	TRBJ1-2